Below are 22 T cell receptor beta chains sequenced from a single sample in a study of T cell repertoires in aging, cancer and after chemotherapy. Rearranged V-D-J TRB sequences were amplified with a mixed TRB-A/B primer pool. TCRdb passed the multiplex PCR reads through MiXCR, listing each CDR3 protein once. The profile covers 1,500 to 2,000 distinct CDR3 sequences, with roughly 32% appearing a single time and approximately 44% taken by the ten largest. Amplification of TCR beta used genomic DNA extracted from peripheral blood. Sequencing was performed on blood. The receptors here all came from a human donor with a blood cancer.

In this sample, this clonotype turned up a few times. The rearrangement links TRBV7-9 to TRBJ2-1; tentative D call: TRBD1 (6 bases). V was trimmed by 5 bases and J by 10 bases, leaving 18 bases between them. CDR1 is SEHNR, CDR2 FQNEAQ, per germline (reference sequence). The CDR3 totals 14 residues. The CDR3 sequence is CASSRLRTGYEQFF. DNA for the CDR3: TGTGCCAGCAGCCGCCTCCGTACAGGGTACGAGCAGTTCTTC.

The chain employs TRBV29-1 and TRBJ2-1; 12 bases align to TRBD2. V shed 8 bases, J shed 3 bases, and the junction held 8 bases outside the gene matches. The germline gives CDR1 SQVTM, CDR2 ANQGSEA. This CDR3 is 15 amino acids long. The CDR3 is CSTLASGGGYNEQFF. CDR3 nucleotides: TGCAGCACGCTGGCTAGCGGGGGGGGCTACAATGAGCAGTTCTTC.

This clonotype was seen only a few times. The chain carries TRBV6-6 and TRBJ1-2; no reliable D call. Germline V gene sequence: CDR1 MNHNY, CDR2 SVGAGI (reference sequence). Trimming removed 11 bases from V and 8 bases from J, with 12 bases in between. The CDR3 length is 10 residues. The CDR3 spells CACFRGGYTF. The CDR3 DNA sequence: TGTGCCTGCTTCCGGGGAGGCTACACCTTC.

This clonotype was seen only a few times. The rearrangement joins TRBV19 to TRBJ2-3; D ambiguous. The CDR3 length is 15 residues. Trimming removed 0 bases from V and 3 bases from J, with 10 bases in between. From germline, CDR1 is LNHDA and CDR2 SQIVND (reference sequence). For the CDR3, the DNA is TGTGCCAGTAGTATAGAGGGCCTGGGGACAGATACGCAGTATTTT. It codes for CASSIEGLGTDTQYF.

The CDR3 region is CASSPSTDTQYF. The CDR3 DNA sequence: TGTGCCAGCTCACCCAGCACAGATACGCAGTATTTT. The J gene is TRBJ2-3, the V gene TRBV18; D is unclear. CDR3 length equals 12 residues. The germline V gene encodes CDR1 KGHSH and CDR2 LQKENI. The V gene lost 3 bases and the J gene lost 0 bases, with 1 base spanning the gap.

The gene calls are TRBV20-1 and TRBJ1-2; tentative D call: TRBD1 (6 bases). Between the trimmed V and J ends, which lost 1 base and 4 bases, there was a span of 10 bases. Germline-derived CDR1 and CDR2 are DFQATT and SNEGSKA (reference sequence). The CDR3 covers 13 residues. The CDR3 loop is CSARGVQGYGYTF. The DNA for the CDR3 is TGCAGTGCTAGAGGGGTACAGGGCTATGGCTACACCTTC.

In the case of this clonotype: The junction and the germline gene differ at one end; a read error may be behind it. The chain couples TRBV6-1 to TRBJ2-1; 8 positions match TRBD1. This CDR3 spans 13 amino acids. The germline V gene has CDR1 MNHNS and CDR2 SASEGT. In DNA, the CDR3 is TGTGCCAGCAGTGAAGTTGGGGCAGACAGGGGACTCTTC. This codes for CASSEVGADRGLF.

This clonotype is labeled large. The J gene is TRBJ2-3, the V gene TRBV15; D is ambiguous. CDR1 LNHNV and CDR2 YYDKDF come from the germline V gene (reference sequence). With 4 bases removed from V and 2 bases from J, the gap between germline ends came to 13 bases. The CDR3 is 15 residues long. The CDR3 reads CATSTPSRSTDTQYF. The CDR3 DNA reads TGTGCCACCAGCACGCCGTCGCGTTCCACAGATACGCAGTATTTT.

By share, this clonotype counts as large. V and J are TRBV29-1 and TRBJ2-1; unclear D gene. Germline V gene data show CDR1 as SQVTM and CDR2 as ANQGSEA. The CDR3 contains 13 residues. Trimming stripped 3 bases from V and 7 bases from J, with 13 bases between. DNA of the CDR3: TGCAGCGTTGATAAACTTATGAGGAATGAGCAGTTCTTC. It translates to CSVDKLMRNEQFF.

This clonotype was observed a few times. The V gene is TRBV19, the J gene TRBJ2-6; no reliable D call. Germline values: CDR1 LNHDA, CDR2 SQIVND (reference sequence). Trimming pared 4 bases from V and 0 bases from J, leaving 7 bases between. This CDR3 is built from 15 residues. CDR3 protein: CASSTRNSGANVLTF. For the CDR3, the DNA is TGTGCCAGTAGTACTAGGAACTCTGGGGCCAACGTCCTGACTTTC. Using reference TRBV19 and TRBJ2-6 for the parts outside the CDR3, the full variable domain is DGGITQSPKYLFRKEGQNVTLSCEQNLNHDAMYWYRQDPGQGLRLIYYSQIVNDFQKGDIAEGYSVSREKKESFPLTVTSAQKNPTAFYLCASSTRNSGANVLTFGAGSRLTVL.

There are a few counts of this clonotype. This sequence joins TRBV5-4 and TRBJ2-2; D possibly corresponds to TRBD1 (6 bases). The CDR3 is made up of 15 amino acids. V lost 0 bases and J 6 bases, leaving 12 bases between the germline ends. Germline CDR1 SGHNT, CDR2 YYREEE (reference sequence). CDR3 region: CASSLVQGSAGELFF. The CDR3 bases are TGTGCCAGCAGCTTGGTCCAGGGGTCGGCCGGGGAGCTGTTTTTT.

The rearrangement joins TRBV18 to TRBJ1-2, with TRBD1 matching 8 bases. V was clipped by 6 bases and J by 8 bases; unmatched bases: 17. The CDR3 is 16 residues long. From germline, CDR1 is KGHSH and CDR2 LQKENI. The CDR3 spells CASSQVLSRDRSGYTF. CDR3 coding DNA: TGTGCCAGCTCCCAAGTTTTGTCAAGGGACAGGTCCGGCTACACCTTC.

This clonotype was found a few times. This chain joins TRBV6-5 and TRBJ2-1; either TRBD1 or TRBD2 may supply D (6 bases each). V was cut by 7 bases and J by 7 bases, with 17 bases left in between. The length of the CDR3 is 14 residues. Germline values: CDR1 MNHEY, CDR2 SVGAGI. CDR3 DNA sequence: TGTGCCAGCACTACGGGGGCGTCGAGGAATGAGCAGTTCTTC. Translated: CASTTGASRNEQFF.

By frequency in the sample, this clonotype is medium-sized. The CDR3 reads CASRGRNTDTQYF. Here the CDR3 DNA reads TGTGCCAGCAGAGGTAGGAACACAGATACGCAGTATTTT. The gene calls are TRBV12-3 or TRBV12-4 and TRBJ2-3; D is undetermined. This CDR3 spans 13 amino acids. The V and J ends lost 6 bases and 2 bases respectively, with 9 bases between them.

CDR3: CASSGTGLPYSNQPQHF. The CDR3 DNA is TGTGCCAGCAGTGGGACAGGACTACCATATAGCAATCAGCCCCAGCATTTT. The rearrangement uses TRBV6-1 and TRBJ1-5; 7 bases match TRBD1. CDR1 and CDR2 (germline): MNHNS, SASEGT. The ends lost 4 bases at V and 0 bases at J; junction bases unmatched: 9. The CDR3 consists of 17 residues.

The V call is TRBV7-6, the J call TRBJ2-1; the D gene is possibly TRBD1 (5 bases). V lost 1 base to trimming and J lost 5 bases, with 12 bases between them. The CDR3 has 15 amino acids. The germline V gene has CDR1 SGHVS and CDR2 FNYEAQ. The CDR3 coding sequence is TGTGCCAGCAGCTTAGTTGGGGCAGGACACAATGAGCAGTTCTTC. Protein product: CASSLVGAGHNEQFF.

This sequence joins TRBV12-3 or TRBV12-4 and TRBJ2-1; the D is unclear. The V and J ends lost 8 bases and 6 bases respectively, with 11 bases between them. This CDR3 has 12 residues. CDR3 amino acids: CASGRLPNEQFF. The CDR3 DNA is TGTGCCAGCGGACGGCTCCCCAATGAGCAGTTCTTC.

The V and J genes are TRBV14 and TRBJ1-5; no clear D gene. CDR3 length: 13 residues. Germline CDR1 reads SGHDN; CDR2 reads FVKESK. Trimming left V 3 bases short and J 2 bases short, with 5 bases between. In DNA, the CDR3 is TGTGCCAGCAGCCACGCTGGCAATCAGCCCCAGCATTTT. Amino acid sequence: CASSHAGNQPQHF.

Concerning this clonotype: This clone may be a read error of a much larger clone one base away. The V gene is TRBV7-9, the J gene TRBJ1-1; the D gene is possibly TRBD1 (5 bases). CDR1 SEHNR and CDR2 FQNEAQ come from the germline V gene (reference sequence). Trimming took off 9 bases at V and 3 bases at J, with 14 bases between the two ends. This CDR3 spans 13 amino acids. The CDR3 here is CARSPRQYTEAFF. CDR3 coding DNA: TGTGCCAGAAGCCCTCGACAGTACACTGAAGCTTTCTTT. Using reference TRBV7-9 and TRBJ1-1 for the parts outside the CDR3, the full variable domain is DTGVSQNPRHKITKRGQNVTFRCDPISEHNRLYWYRQTLGQGPEFLTYFQNEAQLEKSRLLSDRFSAERPKGSFSTLEIQRTEQGDSAMYLCARSPRQYTEAFFGQGTRLTVV.

This chain joins TRBV7-9 and TRBJ2-1; 7 bases map to TRBD2. Germline V gene lookup returns CDR1 SEHNR and CDR2 FQNEAQ (reference sequence). This CDR3 is 14 amino acids long. V dropped 5 bases and J dropped 5; count of bases not matched to a gene: 6. This chain's CDR3 is CASSLSAGNNEQFF. The CDR3 nucleotides are TGTGCCAGCAGCCTTTCAGCGGGGAACAATGAGCAGTTCTTC.

This clonotype was seen a few times. The rearrangement links TRBV12-3 or TRBV12-4 to TRBJ1-3, with D unresolved. V was cut by 10 bases and J by 0 bases, with 10 bases left in between. The CDR3 has 13 amino acids. The CDR3 sequence is CANRHDSGNTIYF. In nucleotides, the CDR3 is TGTGCCAACCGACACGACTCTGGAAACACCATATATTTT.

This rearrangement joins TRBV18 to TRBJ1-2; TRBD1 is a possible D gene (5 bases). The CDR3 consists of 13 residues. V was cut by 6 bases and J by 1 base, with 9 bases left in between. CDR1 and CDR2 from the germline V gene are KGHSH and LQKENI. CDR3: CASSPDNNYGYTF. The CDR3 DNA is TGTGCCAGCTCTCCGGACAATAACTATGGCTACACCTTC. Based on the CDR3 plus reference TRBV18 and TRBJ1-2, the full variable domain is NAGVMQNPRHLVRRRGQEARLRCSPMKGHSHVYWYRQLPEEGLKFMVYLQKENIIDESGMPKERFSAEFPKEGPSILRIQQVVRGDSAAYFCASSPDNNYGYTFGSGTRLTVV.